This T cell receptor (beta chain) comes out of a study of cytomegalovirus exposure and HLA in healthy donors. Study overall: An early data release held some 89 million unique TCRs from HLA-typed donors. Study findings and constraints: With later analysis, a missense DCLRE1C variant became linked to TCR beta V- and J-gene trimming. Cytomegalovirus association was listed for about 180 TCR beta chains.

Concerning this clone itself: Its target is unknown.

The donors gave bone marrow, and they were healthy. It was with 60 Vbeta and 13 Jbeta primers that the PCR ran. This table comes from immunoSEQ multiplex PCR, and its TCRdb copy is limited to in-frame clones, with some not included. The sample lists about 160,000 clones, about 85% occurring once. Germline V gene data show CDR1 as SGHAT and CDR2 as FQNNGV. V shed 7 bases and J shed 7 bases, with 10 bases lying between them. The CDR3 runs 11 residues. The rearrangement joins TRBV11-2 to TRBJ2-5, with D perhaps matching TRBD2 (6 bases). The receptor's source is a boy aged 2-9 years in good health and CMV-seronegative. The sequencing sample was made of PBMCs. CDR3 DNA sequence: TGTGCCAGCACCCCCGGGGGGACCCAGTACTTC. Its protein is CASTPGGTQYF. Full variable domain (missing parts from reference TRBV11-2 and TRBJ2-5): EAGVAQSPRYKIIEKRQSVAFWCNPISGHATLYWYQQILGQGPKLLIQFQNNGVVDDSQLPKDRFSAERLKGVDSTLKIQPAKLEDSAVYLCASTPGGTQYFGPGTRLLVL.